This T cell receptor (beta chain) was identified during a study of cytomegalovirus exposure and HLA in healthy donors. As for the study in general: HLA-typed donors contributed around 85 million unique TCRs, which were held in an early data release. General study findings and limits: A cluster of highly shared sequence variants was likely a sequencing artifact. Reportedly, fewer N-insertions than the approximately 600-donor mean appeared in an Asian-associated ancestry cluster in a later analysis. TCR beta V segments were, for the most part, productive about 87% or about 30% of the time in an earlier analysis.

About this clone: The target antigen is unknown.

CDR1 is SGHDT and CDR2 is YYEEEE in the germline V gene. This CDR3 region has 14 residues. The V end was cut by 4 bases, the J end by 6 bases, with 13 bases between. The PCR employed 60 Vbeta primers together with 13 Jbeta primers. Assay: immunoSEQ multiplex PCR; the TCRdb copy retains only in-frame clones and omits some. The sample has roughly 86,000 clones, approximately 68% seen once. The chain is built from TRBV5-6 and TRBJ1-4, with a weak D call TRBD1 (5 bases). Sequenced sample: PBMCs. The receptor was derived from a woman aged 45-59 years in good health and CMV-seropositive. The DNA of the CDR3 is TGTGCCAGCAGCCGCGGGGGTGGCGATGAAAAACTGTTTTTT. This sequence encodes CASSRGGGDEKLFF.